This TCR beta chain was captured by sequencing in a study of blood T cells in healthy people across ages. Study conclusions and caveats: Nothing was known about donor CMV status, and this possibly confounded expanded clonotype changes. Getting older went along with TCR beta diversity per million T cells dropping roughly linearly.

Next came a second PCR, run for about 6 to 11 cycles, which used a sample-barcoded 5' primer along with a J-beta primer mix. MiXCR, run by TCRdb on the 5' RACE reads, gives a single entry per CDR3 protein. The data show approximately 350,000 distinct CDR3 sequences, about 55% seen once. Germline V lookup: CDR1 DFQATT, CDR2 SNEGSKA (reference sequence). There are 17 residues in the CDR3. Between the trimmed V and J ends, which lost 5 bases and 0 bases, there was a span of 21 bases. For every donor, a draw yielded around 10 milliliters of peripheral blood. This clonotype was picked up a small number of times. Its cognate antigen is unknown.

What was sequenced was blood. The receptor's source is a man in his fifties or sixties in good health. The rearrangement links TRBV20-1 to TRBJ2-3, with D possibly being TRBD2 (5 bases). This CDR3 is CSARSSRVAISTDTQYF. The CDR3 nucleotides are TGCAGTGCTCGCTCATCGAGGGTAGCGATTAGCACAGATACGCAGTATTTT.